This T cell receptor (beta chain) emerged from a study of T cell responses to AZD1222 COVID-19 vaccine. Libraries were prepared by immunoSEQ multiplex PCR; TCRdb keeps only in-frame clonotypes and omits some of them. The profile shows 95,000 to 100,000 clones, 90% of them singletons. Germline assignment: CDR1 KGHSH and CDR2 LQKENI. The CDR3 has 13 residues. Trimming took 3 bases from V and 3 from J, leaving 8 bases between them. This chain links TRBV18 with TRBJ1-2; D may be TRBD1 (6 bases). This TCR came from an adult in good health. The material was peripheral blood, obtained on day 0 of AZD1222 vaccination. The CDR3 region has the DNA TGTGCCAGCTCACCCCGACAGGACTATGGCTACACCTTC. Protein sequence: CASSPRQDYGYTF.